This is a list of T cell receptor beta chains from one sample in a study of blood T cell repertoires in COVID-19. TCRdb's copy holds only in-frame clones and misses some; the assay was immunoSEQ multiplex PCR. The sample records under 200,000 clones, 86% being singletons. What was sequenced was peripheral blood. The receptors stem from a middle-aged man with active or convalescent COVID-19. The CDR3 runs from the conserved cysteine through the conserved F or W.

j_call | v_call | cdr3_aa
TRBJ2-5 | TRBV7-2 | CASSGSTGVQETQYF
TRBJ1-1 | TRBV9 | CASSPRQGASAEAFF
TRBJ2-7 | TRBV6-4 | CASSDRRLATPGPYEQYF
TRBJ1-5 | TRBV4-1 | CASSQTGTGGEKGNQPQHF
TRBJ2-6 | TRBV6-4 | CASSDGTGAGANVLTF
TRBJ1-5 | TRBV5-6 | CASSSLHRGRNQPQHF
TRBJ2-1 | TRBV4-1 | CASRRGLASYNEQFF
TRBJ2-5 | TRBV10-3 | CAISESVAQETQYF
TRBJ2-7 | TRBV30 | CAWSAPSGIPSYEQYF
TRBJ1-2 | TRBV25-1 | CASSVGGTGYGYTF
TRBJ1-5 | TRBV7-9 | CASSRSGSSNQPQHF
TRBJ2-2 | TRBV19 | CASSIDPRLAENTGELFF
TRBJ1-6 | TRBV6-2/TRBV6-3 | CASSYSRGRGDSPLHF
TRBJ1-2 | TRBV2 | CASTRGQGDYGYTF
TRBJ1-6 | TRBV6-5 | CASRTGSGNSPLHF
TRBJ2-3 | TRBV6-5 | CASSRGGYGTDTQYF
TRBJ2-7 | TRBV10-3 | CAISGAGGPYEQYF
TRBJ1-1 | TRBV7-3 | CASSLGQENTEAFF
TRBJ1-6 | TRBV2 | CASRQGVNSPLHF
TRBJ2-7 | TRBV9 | CASSVSPSGGYEQYF
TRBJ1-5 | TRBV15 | CATSRDFRGGPNQPQHF
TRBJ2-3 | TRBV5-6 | CASTPSNGGTTTDTQYF
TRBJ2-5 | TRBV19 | CASGAGSQETQYF
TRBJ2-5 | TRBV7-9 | CASSPNRGETQYF
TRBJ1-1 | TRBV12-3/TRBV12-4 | CASSSSRVTEAFF
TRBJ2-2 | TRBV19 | CASRQANAGELFF